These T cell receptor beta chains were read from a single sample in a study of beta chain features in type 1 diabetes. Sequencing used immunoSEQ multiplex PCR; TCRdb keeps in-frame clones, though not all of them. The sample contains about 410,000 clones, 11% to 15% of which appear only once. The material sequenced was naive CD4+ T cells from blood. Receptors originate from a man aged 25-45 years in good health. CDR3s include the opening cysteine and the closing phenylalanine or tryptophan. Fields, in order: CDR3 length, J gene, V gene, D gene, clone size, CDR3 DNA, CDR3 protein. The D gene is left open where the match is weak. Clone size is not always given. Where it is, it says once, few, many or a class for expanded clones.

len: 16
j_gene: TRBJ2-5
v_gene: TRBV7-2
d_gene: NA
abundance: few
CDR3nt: TGTGCCAGCAGCTTGGTGGTTGCGGGGAAAGGGGAGACCCAGTACTTC
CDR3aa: CASSLVVAGKGETQYF

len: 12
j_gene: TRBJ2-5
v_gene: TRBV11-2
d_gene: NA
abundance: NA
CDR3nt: TGTGCCAGCAGCCCCCTATGGGAGACCCAGTACTTC
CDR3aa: CASSPLWETQYF

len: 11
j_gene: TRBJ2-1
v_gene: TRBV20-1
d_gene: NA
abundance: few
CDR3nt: TGCAGTGCTAGAGATCTACGGGAGCAGTTCTTC
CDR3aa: CSARDLREQFF

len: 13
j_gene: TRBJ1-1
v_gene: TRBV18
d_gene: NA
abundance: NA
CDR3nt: TGTGCCAGCTCACCCTCCAGGGACACTGAAGCTTTCTTT
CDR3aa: CASSPSRDTEAFF

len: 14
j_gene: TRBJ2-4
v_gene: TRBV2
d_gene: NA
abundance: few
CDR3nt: TGTGCCAGCAGTGATATAGTAGCCAAAAACATTCAGTACTTC
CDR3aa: CASSDIVAKNIQYF

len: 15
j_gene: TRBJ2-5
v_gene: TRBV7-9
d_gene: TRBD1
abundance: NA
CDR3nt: TGTGCCAGCAGCTTAGGTGGGACAGTGAAAGAGACCCAGTACTTC
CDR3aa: CASSLGGTVKETQYF

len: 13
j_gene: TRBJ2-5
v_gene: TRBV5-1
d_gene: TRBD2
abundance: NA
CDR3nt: TGCGCCAGCAGCACAGGACTAGCAGAGACCCAGTACTTC
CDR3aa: CASSTGLAETQYF

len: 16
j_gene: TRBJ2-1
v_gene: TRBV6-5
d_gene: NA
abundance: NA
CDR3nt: TGTGCCAGCAGTTATTCGTCCGGCGGCTCCTACAATGAGCAGTTCTTC
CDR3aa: CASSYSSGGSYNEQFF

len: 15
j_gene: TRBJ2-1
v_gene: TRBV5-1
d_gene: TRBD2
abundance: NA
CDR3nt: TGCGCCAGCAGCTTGGGGCTAGCGGGGAACAATGAGCAGTTCTTC
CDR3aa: CASSLGLAGNNEQFF

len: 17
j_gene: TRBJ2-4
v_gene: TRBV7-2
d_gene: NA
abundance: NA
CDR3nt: TGTGCCAGCAGCCCCCGGGTGCAGGCTCTAGCCAAAAACATTCAGTACTTC
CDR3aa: CASSPRVQALAKNIQYF

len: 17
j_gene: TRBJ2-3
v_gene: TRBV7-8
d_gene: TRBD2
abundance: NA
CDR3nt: TGTGCCAGCAGTCATAAACGACTAGCGGGAGGGACAGATACGCAGTATTTT
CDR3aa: CASSHKRLAGGTDTQYF

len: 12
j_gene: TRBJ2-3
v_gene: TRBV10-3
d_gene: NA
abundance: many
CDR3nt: TGTGCCATCAGTGAGTCCGCAGATACGCAGTATTTT
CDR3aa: CAISESADTQYF

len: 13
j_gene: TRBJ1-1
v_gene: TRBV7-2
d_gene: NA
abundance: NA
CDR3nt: TGTGCCAGCAGCTCGTCCCGGGGCACTGAAGCTTTCTTT
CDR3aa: CASSSSRGTEAFF

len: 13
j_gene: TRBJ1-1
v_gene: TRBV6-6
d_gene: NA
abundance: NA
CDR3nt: TGTGCCTCTTCCGGGGGAGTGAACACTGAAGCTTTCTTT
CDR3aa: CASSGGVNTEAFF

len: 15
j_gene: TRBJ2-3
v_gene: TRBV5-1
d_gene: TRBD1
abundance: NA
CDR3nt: TGCGCCAGCATCCGGAGCTACAGGGGGGCAGATACGCAGTATTTT
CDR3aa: CASIRSYRGADTQYF

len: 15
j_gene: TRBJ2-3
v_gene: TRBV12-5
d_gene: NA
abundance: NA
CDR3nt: TGTGCTAGTGGTTTGGGGGTCTCTAGCACAGATACGCAGTATTTT
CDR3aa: CASGLGVSSTDTQYF

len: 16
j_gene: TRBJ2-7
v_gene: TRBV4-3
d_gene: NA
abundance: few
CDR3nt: TGCGCCAGCAGCCAAGAAATCTGGGAGCTGGGCGGCGAGCAGTACTTC
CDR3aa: CASSQEIWELGGEQYF

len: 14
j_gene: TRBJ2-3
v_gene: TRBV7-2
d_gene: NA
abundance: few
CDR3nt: TGTGCCAGCAGCTTTAGCGGCCCCACAGATACGCAGTATTTT
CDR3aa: CASSFSGPTDTQYF

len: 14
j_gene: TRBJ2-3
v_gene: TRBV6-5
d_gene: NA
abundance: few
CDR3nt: TGTGCCAGCAGTTACACCAGGATAACAGATACGCAGTATTTT
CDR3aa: CASSYTRITDTQYF

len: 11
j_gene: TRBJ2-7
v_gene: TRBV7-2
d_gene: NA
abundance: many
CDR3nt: TGTGCCAGCAGCTTACTCTACGAGCAGTACTTC
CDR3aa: CASSLLYEQYF

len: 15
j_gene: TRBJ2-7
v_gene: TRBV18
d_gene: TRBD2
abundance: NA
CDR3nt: TGTGCCAGCTCACCACGCCCTAGCGGAACCTACGAGCAGTACTTC
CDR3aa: CASSPRPSGTYEQYF

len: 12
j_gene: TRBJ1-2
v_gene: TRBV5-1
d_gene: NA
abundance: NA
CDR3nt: TGCGCCAGCACATGGGATAACTATGGCTACACCTTC
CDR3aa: CASTWDNYGYTF

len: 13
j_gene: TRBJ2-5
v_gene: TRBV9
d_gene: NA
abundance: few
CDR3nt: TGTGCCAGCAGCGTAAGCCCCCAAGAGACCCAGTACTTC
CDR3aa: CASSVSPQETQYF

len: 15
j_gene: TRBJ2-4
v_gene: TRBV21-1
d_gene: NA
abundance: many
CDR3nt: TGTGCCAGCAGCAAAGATAGTAACAGGCAAAACATTCAGTACTTC
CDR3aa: CASSKDSNRQNIQYF

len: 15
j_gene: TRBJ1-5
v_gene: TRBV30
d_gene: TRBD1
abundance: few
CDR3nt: TGTGCCTGGAGTGTACGGACAGGGGGCTATCAGCCCCAGCATTTT
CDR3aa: CAWSVRTGGYQPQHF

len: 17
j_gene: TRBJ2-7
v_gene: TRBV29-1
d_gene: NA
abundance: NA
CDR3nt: TGCAGCGTAGTTACCTTGCGGACAGTCTCACTCTCCTACGAGCAGTACTTC
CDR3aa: CSVVTLRTVSLSYEQYF

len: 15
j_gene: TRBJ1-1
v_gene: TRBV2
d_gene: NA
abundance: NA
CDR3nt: TGTGCCAGCAGTGAAGTCAAGGCTGAACTTACTGAAGCTTTCTTT
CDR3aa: CASSEVKAELTEAFF

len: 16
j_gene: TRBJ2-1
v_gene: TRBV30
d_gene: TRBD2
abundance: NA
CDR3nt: TGTGCCTGGAAGCACTCCGGGACTAGCATATACAATGAGCAGTTCTTC
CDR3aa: CAWKHSGTSIYNEQFF

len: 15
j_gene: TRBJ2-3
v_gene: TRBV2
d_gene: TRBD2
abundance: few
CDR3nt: TGTGCCAGCCAAGGACTAGCGGGGGGCTCAGATACGCAGTATTTT
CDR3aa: CASQGLAGGSDTQYF

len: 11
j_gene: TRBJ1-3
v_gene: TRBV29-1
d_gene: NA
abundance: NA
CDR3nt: TGCAGCGTGGATTCTGGAAACACCATATATTTT
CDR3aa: CSVDSGNTIYF

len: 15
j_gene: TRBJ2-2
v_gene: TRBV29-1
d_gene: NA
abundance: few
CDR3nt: TGCAGCGTTGAAATAGCAGGGCTGAACACCGGGGAGCTGTTTTTT
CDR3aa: CSVEIAGLNTGELFF

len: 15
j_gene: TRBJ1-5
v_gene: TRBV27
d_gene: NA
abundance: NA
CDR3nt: TGTGCCAGCAGTTTGCTCGGTTATAGCAATCAGCCCCAGCATTTT
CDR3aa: CASSLLGYSNQPQHF

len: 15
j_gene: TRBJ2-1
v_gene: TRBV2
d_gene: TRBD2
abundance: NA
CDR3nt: TGTGCCAGCAGTGAAAGCGGGACTTGGGACAATGAGCAGTTCTTC
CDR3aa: CASSESGTWDNEQFF

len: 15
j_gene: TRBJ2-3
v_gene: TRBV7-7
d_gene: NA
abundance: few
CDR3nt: TGTGCCAGCAGCCCCGCAGGGAGCGTCACAGATACGCAGTATTTT
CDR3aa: CASSPAGSVTDTQYF

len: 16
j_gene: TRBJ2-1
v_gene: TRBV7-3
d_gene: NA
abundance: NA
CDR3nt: TGTGCCAGCAGCCTACGGACAATTCCCCGGTACAATGAGCAGTTCTTC
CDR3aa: CASSLRTIPRYNEQFF

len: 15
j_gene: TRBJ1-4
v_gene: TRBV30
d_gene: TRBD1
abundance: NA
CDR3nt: TGTGCCTGGAGTTTTCGGACAGGGGGGGACGAAAAACTGTTTTTT
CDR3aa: CAWSFRTGGDEKLFF

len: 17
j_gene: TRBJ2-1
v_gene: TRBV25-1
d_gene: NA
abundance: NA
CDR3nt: TGTGCCAGCAGTGAAGTAGCGTGGGGACGAGCCTCGGATGAGCAGTTCTTC
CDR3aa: CASSEVAWGRASDEQFF

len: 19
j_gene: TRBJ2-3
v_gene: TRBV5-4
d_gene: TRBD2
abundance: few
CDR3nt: TGTGCCATCTCTCCCGGCAGGGCGGGAGGGCCAATGAGCACAGATACGCAGTATTTT
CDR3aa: CAISPGRAGGPMSTDTQYF

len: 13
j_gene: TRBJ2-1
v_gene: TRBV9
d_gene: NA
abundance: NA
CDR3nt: TGTGCCAGCAGCGTACCCAGCGGGAATGAGCAGTTCTTC
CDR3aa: CASSVPSGNEQFF

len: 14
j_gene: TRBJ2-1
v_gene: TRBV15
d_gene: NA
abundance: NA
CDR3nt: TGTGCCACCAGCACCGGGTCCCCCTACAATGAGCAGTTCTTC
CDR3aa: CATSTGSPYNEQFF

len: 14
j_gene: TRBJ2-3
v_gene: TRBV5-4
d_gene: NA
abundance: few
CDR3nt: TGTGCCAGCAGCTTGGACTCGACCACAGATACGCAGTATTTT
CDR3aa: CASSLDSTTDTQYF

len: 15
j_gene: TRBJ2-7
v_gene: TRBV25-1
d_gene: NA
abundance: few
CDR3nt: TGTGCCAGCAGTGAAATGGGGGGCACAGGGCGCGAGCAGTACTTC
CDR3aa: CASSEMGGTGREQYF

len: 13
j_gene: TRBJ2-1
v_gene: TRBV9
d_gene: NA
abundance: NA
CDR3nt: TGTGCCAGCAGCACAGCTAGGGGTAATGAGCAGTTCTTC
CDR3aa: CASSTARGNEQFF

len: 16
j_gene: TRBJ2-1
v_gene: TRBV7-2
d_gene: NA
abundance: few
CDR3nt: TGTGCCAGCAGCTTACGGACGGGACGCGGTCACAATGAGCAGTTCTTC
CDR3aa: CASSLRTGRGHNEQFF

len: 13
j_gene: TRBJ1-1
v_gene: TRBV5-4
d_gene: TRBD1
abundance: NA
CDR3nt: TGTGCCAGCAGCTGGGACAGCAACACTGAAGCTTTCTTT
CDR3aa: CASSWDSNTEAFF

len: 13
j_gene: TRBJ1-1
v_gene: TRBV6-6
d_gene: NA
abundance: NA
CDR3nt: TGTGCCAGCAGTTACTCGGGACAAAGAGAAGCTTTCTTT
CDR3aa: CASSYSGQREAFF

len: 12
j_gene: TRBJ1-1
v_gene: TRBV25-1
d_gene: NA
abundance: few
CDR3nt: TGTGCCAGCAGTGGGGTAGTCACTGAAGCTTTCTTT
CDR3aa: CASSGVVTEAFF

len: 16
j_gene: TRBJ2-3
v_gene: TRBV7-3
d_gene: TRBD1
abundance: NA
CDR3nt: TGTGCCAGCAGCTTAAGGCGGACAGGGGTTGCAGATACGCAGTATTTT
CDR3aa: CASSLRRTGVADTQYF

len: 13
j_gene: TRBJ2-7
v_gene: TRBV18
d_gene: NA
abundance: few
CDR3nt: TGTGCCAGCTCAAAGAGCCTCTCCTACGAGCAGTACTTC
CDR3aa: CASSKSLSYEQYF

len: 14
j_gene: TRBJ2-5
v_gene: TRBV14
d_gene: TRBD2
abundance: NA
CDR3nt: TGTGCCAGCAGCCAAAGGCTAGCGGGGCCGACCCAGTACTTC
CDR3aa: CASSQRLAGPTQYF

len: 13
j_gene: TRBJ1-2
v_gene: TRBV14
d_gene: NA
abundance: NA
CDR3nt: TGTGCCAGCAGCCTCGCAGGGCTTGGGGGCTACACCTTC
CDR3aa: CASSLAGLGGYTF